The 25 T cell receptor beta chains reported below all come from one sample, sequenced in a study of metastatic and nonmetastatic thyroid tumors. Patients had received no treatment of any kind before thyroid surgery. TCRdb re-called clones from the PCR reads using MiXCR. The sample gives more than 13,000 clones, around 32% of which show up once; 48% is in the top ten. The source material was tumor tissue. These receptors were collected from a male donor with papillary thyroid cancer or a benign thyroid nodule (not recorded which). Some clones in this sample may be carry-over from other donors' samples.

This clone has only a few counts. The chain employs TRBV6-1 and TRBJ1-3; tentative D call: TRBD1 (6 bases). The length of the CDR3 is 15 residues. Between the trimmed V and J ends, which lost 3 bases and 3 bases, there was a span of 12 bases. Germline V gene data show CDR1 as MNHNS and CDR2 as SASEGT. The DNA of the CDR3 is TGTGCCAGCAGTGATAGGGGGGACCATGGAAACACCATATATTTT. Translated: CASSDRGDHGNTIYF.

This clone was seen at least ten times. This sequence joins TRBV6-1 and TRBJ2-3; possibly TRBD1 for D (5 bases). Trimming removed 4 bases at V and 0 bases at J, with 14 bases between. Germline lookup yields CDR1 MNHNS and CDR2 SASEGT. The CDR3 is made up of 16 amino acids. As DNA, the CDR3 is TGTGCCAGCAGTGTAAGTGGGGCCGCTAGCACAGATACGCAGTATTTT. This translates into CASSVSGAASTDTQYF.

This clone was detected ten times or more. The chain uses TRBV6-1 and TRBJ1-1; D gene ambiguous. Germline V gene data show CDR1 as MNHNS and CDR2 as SASEGT. V was shortened by 9 bases and J by 2 bases, with 13 bases between the two germline ends. The CDR3 is 13 residues long. The CDR3 coding sequence is TGTGCCAGTCCCTTTAACCTTAACACTGAAGCTTTCTTT. It specifies CASPFNLNTEAFF.

This clone has a count of ten or more. The chain recombines TRBV5-4 with TRBJ2-1; 11 bases are a match to TRBD1. Germline CDR1 and CDR2: SGHNT and YYREEE (reference sequence). The CDR3 is made up of 16 amino acids. Unmatched junction bases numbered 8, after V lost 3 bases and J lost 6 bases. The CDR3 nucleotides read TGTGCCAGCAGCTCCTCCGGGACAGGGGGATTCAATGAGCAGTTCTTC. Its protein product is CASSSSGTGGFNEQFF.

On this clone itself: This may stem from a read error, because a much larger clone lies one nucleotide away. The genes are TRBV5-4 and TRBJ2-4, with 8 positions matching TRBD2. The V segment lost 4 bases and the J segment 4 bases; nucleotides outside the gene matches: 1. Germline CDR1 is SGHNT and CDR2 is YYREEE (reference sequence). CDR3 length equals 13 residues. The CDR3 DNA reads as TGTGCCAGCAGCGCGGGGGGTAAAAACATTCAGTACTTC. Translating it yields CASSAGGKNIQYF. Supplemented by reference TRBV5-4 and TRBJ2-4, the full variable domain reads ETGVTQSPTHLIKTRGQQVTLRCSSQSGHNTVSWYQQALGQGPQFIFQYYREEENGRGNFPPRFSGLQFPNYSSELNVNALELDDSALYLCASSAGGKNIQYFGAGTRLSVL.

This clone was detected ten times or more. This sequence joins TRBV10-2 and TRBJ2-7, with a tentative D call TRBD2 (5 bases). Trimming removed 7 bases from V and 7 bases from J, with 20 bases in between. The CDR3 loop spans 14 amino acids. Germline CDR1 is WSHSY and CDR2 is SAAADI. The CDR3 reads CASMQTLLTGEQYF. The CDR3 nucleotides read TGCGCCAGCATGCAGACCCTCCTAACGGGGGAGCAGTACTTC.

On this clone itself: At one end the junction does not follow the germline gene, possibly because of a read error. The chain joins TRBV20-1 to TRBJ2-5, with 8 bases identical to TRBD1. The CDR3 length is 14 residues. CDR1 and CDR2 (germline): DFQATT, SNEGSKA (reference sequence). Here the CDR3 DNA reads TGCAGTCCTAGAGATGTGGGACAGGAAGAGACCCAGTACTTC. Translated: CSPRDVGQEETQYF.

This clone was recorded many times. This chain connects TRBV25-1 to TRBJ1-1; D unclear. With 4 bases removed from V and 5 bases from J, the gap between germline ends came to 11 bases. CDR3 length equals 13 residues. Per the germline V gene, CDR1 is MGHDK and CDR2 is SYGVNS. The CDR3 protein is CASSVRWGTEAFF. DNA for the CDR3: TGTGCCAGCAGTGTGCGCTGGGGAACTGAAGCTTTCTTT. Variable domain in full (rest from reference TRBV25-1 and TRBJ1-1): EADIYQTPRYLVIGTGKKITLECSQTMGHDKMYWYQQDPGMELHLIHYSYGVNSTEKGDLSSESTVSRIRTEHFPLTLESARPSHTSQYLCASSVRWGTEAFFGQGTRLTVV.

Many counts were recorded for this clone. A much more abundant neighbour one base away suggests this may be a read error. The same CDR3 arises from other DNA sequences in this sample as well. This chain connects TRBV5-1 to TRBJ1-1; D is unclear. V lost 4 bases and J lost 4, with 20 bases in between. CDR3 length: 16 residues. The germline gives CDR1 SGHRS, CDR2 YFSETQ. The CDR3 loop reads CASSPDGSVLGTEAFF. CDR3 sequence (DNA): TGCGCCAGCAGCCCCGATGGGTCGGTTTTGGGCACTGAAGCTTTCTTT.

This clone was picked up many times. The CDR3 sequence: CASSLRGTDTQYF. The DNA of the CDR3 is TGTGCCAGCAGTCTCAGGGGAACAGATACGCAGTATTTT. V and J are TRBV5-6 and TRBJ2-3, with a possible D match to TRBD1 (6 bases). This CDR3 is 13 amino acids long. V lost 5 bases to trimming and J lost 3 bases, with 10 bases between them. Germline loops: CDR1 SGHDT, CDR2 YYEEEE.

As regards this clone: The junction does not match germline at one end; this may be a read error. The chain joins TRBV7-2 to TRBJ2-1, with a tentative D call TRBD2 (6 bases). CDR3 length: 15 residues. Germline V CDR1 and CDR2: SGHTA, FQGNSA. The CDR3 loop reads CASSLSGVRYNEQLF. Here the CDR3 DNA reads TGTGCCAGCAGCTTATCGGGGGTTCGCTACAATGAGCAGCTCTTC.

This chain links TRBV19 with TRBJ1-5, with TRBD1 as a possible D gene (6 bases). Looked up from germline, CDR1 is LNHDA and CDR2 is SQIVND (reference sequence). Deletions cut 6 bases from V and 10 bases from J, with 22 bases between. CDR3 length: 15 amino acids. The CDR3 bases are TGTGCCAGTAGCACCAAGCGCAGGGGTGAAAGTCCCCAGCATTTT. It specifies CASSTKRRGESPQHF. Drawing the rest from reference TRBV19 and TRBJ1-5, the complete variable domain is DGGITQSPKYLFRKEGQNVTLSCEQNLNHDAMYWYRQDPGQGLRLIYYSQIVNDFQKGDIAEGYSVSREKKESFPLTVTSAQKNPTAFYLCASSTKRRGESPQHFGDGTRLSIL.

Regarding this clone: Without the conserved terminal phenylalanine or tryptophan, this CDR3 likely stems from a read error. The limits of the CDR3 on the DNA are not certain, so only TCRdb's listed CDR3 is given. The rearrangement joins TRBV6-4 to TRBJ1-3. The CDR3 is 8 amino acids in total, end residues counted. CDR1 is MRHNA and CDR2 is SNTAGT in the germline V gene. CDR3 loop: CASSDSGR.

The chain recombines TRBV6-2 or TRBV6-3 with TRBJ1-1; D gene uncertain. Trimming pared 5 bases from V and 3 bases from J, leaving 4 bases between. Germline lookup yields CDR1 MNHEY and CDR2 SVGEGT. The CDR3 runs 11 residues. The CDR3 region is CASSQYTEAFF. CDR3 bases: TGTGCCAGCAGTCAGTACACTGAAGCTTTCTTT.

There are many counts of this clone. This chain links TRBV19 with TRBJ1-1; no definite D call. The V end was cut by 5 bases, the J end by 1 base, with 11 bases between. This CDR3 has 14 amino acids. The V gene's germline CDR1 is LNHDA and CDR2 SQIVND (reference sequence). The CDR3 here is CASSPLGGNTEAFF. In nucleotides, the CDR3 is TGTGCCAGTAGTCCCCTGGGCGGGAACACTGAAGCTTTCTTT.

In this sample, this clone turned up many times. The rearrangement links TRBV9 to TRBJ1-3; D remains ambiguous. Germline V lookup: CDR1 SGDLS, CDR2 YYNGEE. This CDR3 has 15 residues. Trimming took 0 bases from V and 0 from J, leaving 7 bases between them. The CDR3 region has the DNA TGTGCCAGCAGCGTAGATCACAGCTCTGGAAACACCATATATTTT. Residues: CASSVDHSSGNTIYF.

This clone was recorded many times. This sequence joins TRBV7-3 and TRBJ2-1; the match to TRBD2 covers 10 bases. Per the germline V gene, CDR1 is SGHTA and CDR2 is FQGTGA. The CDR3 has 15 residues. V shed 5 bases, J shed 7 bases, and the junction held 8 bases outside the gene matches. The CDR3 region has the DNA TGTGCCAGCAGCCCAGTAGCGGGGGGTTTGAATGAGCAGTTCTTC. Protein product: CASSPVAGGLNEQFF.

This clone was counted only a few times. The CDR3 DNA reads TGTGCCAGCAGTGAAGGACCTGTTGGGGGACCCTACGAGCAGTACTTC. Translation gives CASSEGPVGGPYEQYF. The J gene is TRBJ2-7, the V gene TRBV6-1, with D perhaps being TRBD1 or TRBD2 (5 bases each). V shed 1 base and J shed 2 bases, with 15 bases lying between them. The CDR3 runs to 16 residues. Looked up from germline, CDR1 is MNHNS and CDR2 is SASEGT.

By share of the sample, this clone is medium-sized. The chain is built from TRBV28 and TRBJ1-1; D gene ambiguous. The germline CDR1 and CDR2 sequences are MDHEN and SYDVKM. Deletions cut 1 base from V and 3 bases from J, with 6 bases between. This CDR3 has 13 amino acids. The CDR3 reads CASSLSLDTEAFF. The CDR3 DNA sequence: TGTGCCAGCAGTTTATCGCTGGACACTGAAGCTTTCTTT.

J is TRBJ2-2 and V is TRBV18; 11 bases match TRBD1. V shed 6 bases and J 4 bases; nucleotides not matched to a gene: 10. This CDR3 comprises 17 residues. Looked up from germline, CDR1 is KGHSH and CDR2 is LQKENI. The CDR3 spells CASSHRSGQGVTGELFF. The CDR3 DNA sequence: TGTGCCAGCTCCCACAGATCGGGACAGGGGGTCACCGGGGAGCTGTTTTTT.

This clone came up a few times. The rearrangement joins TRBV6-1 to TRBJ1-5; D gene unclear. V was trimmed by 5 bases and J by 7 bases, leaving 15 bases between them. Germline V gene data show CDR1 as MNHNS and CDR2 as SASEGT. The CDR3 runs 14 residues. The chain's CDR3 is CASSTGSKLQPQHF. As DNA, the CDR3 is TGTGCCAGCAGTACCGGGTCAAAACTACAGCCCCAGCATTTT.

V gene TRBV9 combines with J gene TRBJ2-7, with TRBD2 matching 8 bases. Germline-derived CDR1 and CDR2 are SGDLS and YYNGEE. Trimming removed 4 bases from V and 11 bases from J; junction bases left unmatched: 11. CDR3 length equals 13 residues. The CDR3 is CASSSGTSGREYF. Here the CDR3 DNA reads TGTGCCAGCAGCTCCGGGACTAGTGGGAGAGAGTACTTC.

This clone was detected many times. The V gene is TRBV6-1, the J gene TRBJ1-4; 7 nucleotides line up with TRBD1. The junction had 8 bases not matched to a gene; V was cut back by 6 bases and J by 10 bases. Germline CDR1 MNHNS, CDR2 SASEGT. The CDR3 consists of 13 residues. CDR3 nucleotides: TGTGCCAGCAGAGGGGGACAGTTCGGAAAACTGTTTTTT. It codes for CASRGGQFGKLFF.

In its sample, this clone was seen many times. This chain connects TRBV7-2 to TRBJ2-7; 9 bases are shared with TRBD1. The germline gives CDR1 SGHTA, CDR2 FQGNSA. CDR3 size: 15 residues. The V and J ends lost 5 bases and 4 bases, in that order; junction bases with no gene match: 9. The CDR3 sequence: CASSPTSGQGYEQYF. CDR3 coding DNA: TGTGCCAGCAGCCCCACCTCCGGACAGGGGTACGAGCAGTACTTC.

This clone was counted a few times. The chain has TRBV5-4 and TRBJ1-5; a possible D gene is TRBD1 (6 bases). Germline assignment: CDR1 SGHNT and CDR2 YYREEE (reference sequence). Trimming shortened V by 7 bases and J by 1 base, and 18 bases separated the two germline ends. The CDR3 is made up of 16 amino acids. This chain's CDR3 is CASYPSQGDSNQPQHF. Here the CDR3 DNA reads TGTGCCAGCTACCCCTCACAGGGAGACAGCAATCAGCCCCAGCATTTT. Together with reference TRBV5-4 and TRBJ1-5, the CDR3 gives the full variable domain: ETGVTQSPTHLIKTRGQQVTLRCSSQSGHNTVSWYQQALGQGPQFIFQYYREEENGRGNFPPRFSGLQFPNYSSELNVNALELDDSALYLCASYPSQGDSNQPQHFGDGTRLSIL.